Presented here are 19 T cell receptor beta chains from one specimen sequenced in a study of OX40 agonist ivuxolimab in advanced cancers. Libraries were prepared by immunoSEQ multiplex PCR; TCRdb keeps only in-frame clonotypes and omits some of them. This sample has about 10,000 clones, with about nine tenths found just once. The material sequenced was CD4+ or CD8+ T cells sorted from blood, taken in a trial of the OX40 agonist ivuxolimab. The receptors shown here come from an adult with an advanced solid tumor such as melanoma, head and neck, liver or kidney cancer.

The rearrangement joins TRBV5-1 to TRBJ2-7; D remains unclear. Trimming cost V 4 bases and J 1 base, with 24 bases left between them. The germline CDR1 and CDR2 sequences are SGHRS and YFSETQ. This CDR3 is 18 amino acids long. This CDR3 is CASSLGPGLLGLSYEQYF. The CDR3 nucleotides read TGCGCCAGCAGCCTGGGTCCTGGCCTCCTCGGGTTATCCTACGAGCAGTACTTC.

The CDR3: CASSPRAGKNTEAFF. The DNA of the CDR3 is TGTGCCAGCAGTCCCCGGGCCGGTAAGAACACTGAAGCTTTCTTT. The chain links TRBV6-1 to TRBJ1-1, with no clear D. This CDR3 has 15 amino acids. Trimming removed 5 bases from V and 1 base from J, with 14 bases in between. Germline CDR1 reads MNHNS; CDR2 reads SASEGT.

The rearrangement uses TRBV15 and TRBJ1-5; D is perhaps TRBD1 (6 bases). From germline, CDR1 is LNHNV and CDR2 YYDKDF (reference sequence). Trimming cost V 0 bases and J 0 bases, with 12 bases left between them. This CDR3 is built from 17 residues. The CDR3: CATSRDRQATSNQPQHF. In DNA form, the CDR3 reads TGTGCCACCAGCAGAGATAGACAGGCGACTAGCAATCAGCCCCAGCATTTT.

The V gene is TRBV6-4, the J gene TRBJ1-5; tentative D call: TRBD1 (5 bases). Deletions cut 2 bases from V and 3 bases from J, with 20 bases between. Per germline, CDR1 MRHNA and CDR2 SNTAGT. The CDR3 length is 18 residues. CDR3 in amino acids: CASSDTLRPKGNNQPQHF. Here the CDR3 DNA reads TGTGCCAGCAGTGACACCCTTAGACCGAAGGGGAACAATCAGCCCCAGCATTTT.

The V call is TRBV9, the J call TRBJ2-1; 10 bases are shared with TRBD2. From germline, CDR1 is SGDLS and CDR2 YYNGEE. Trimming took 3 bases from V and 5 from J; bases not matched to a gene: 5. There are 15 residues in the CDR3. DNA for the CDR3: TGTGCCAGCAGCGAAGCGGGGGGGCCCCACAATGAGCAGTTCTTC. This codes for CASSEAGGPHNEQFF.

The genes are TRBV7-3 and TRBJ1-4; D call uncertain. Germline assignment: CDR1 SGHTA and CDR2 FQGTGA. The CDR3 is 14 amino acids. The germline V and J ends were trimmed by 2 bases and 5 bases, with 9 bases remaining between them. This CDR3 is CASSLHWENEKLFF. DNA of the CDR3: TGTGCCAGCAGCTTACATTGGGAGAATGAAAAACTGTTTTTT.

The chain links TRBV19 to TRBJ2-1; tentatively, D is TRBD2 (5 bases). Germline V lookup: CDR1 LNHDA, CDR2 SQIVND (reference sequence). This CDR3 is 16 amino acids long. Trimming took 5 bases from V and 2 from J, leaving 16 bases between them. CDR3 protein: CASSPATRTPYNEQFF. CDR3 nucleotide sequence: TGTGCCAGTAGTCCCGCGACACGGACTCCCTACAATGAGCAGTTCTTC.

This clone was seen only once. This chain joins TRBV14 and TRBJ2-5, with D perhaps given as TRBD1 or TRBD2 (5 bases each). Looked up from germline, CDR1 is SGHDN and CDR2 is FVKESK. CDR3 length: 14 amino acids. V lost 3 bases and J 9 bases, leaving 17 bases between the germline ends. CDR3 nucleotides: TGTGCCAGCAGCCAGGGACCCAACGCAGGGTCCCAGTACTTC. Its translation is CASSQGPNAGSQYF.

The chain links TRBV7-9 to TRBJ1-5, with D unclear. CDR1 is SEHNR, CDR2 FQNEAQ, per germline (reference sequence). The CDR3 spans 14 residues. V was trimmed by 4 bases and J by 5 bases, leaving 12 bases between them. The DNA of the CDR3 is TGTGCCAGCAGCTCCGGTTTGGGTGATCAGCCCCAGCATTTT. It yields the protein CASSSGLGDQPQHF.

A few counts support this clone. V usage is TRBV7-9 and J usage is TRBJ2-3; D is unresolved. The germline V and J ends were trimmed by 1 base and 2 bases, with 13 bases remaining between them. The CDR3 is 16 residues long. Germline values: CDR1 SEHNR, CDR2 FQNEAQ (reference sequence). The CDR3 DNA sequence: TGTGCCAGCAGCTTAGTGAACAGCCGGTACACAGATACGCAGTATTTT. Translated, it gives CASSLVNSRYTDTQYF.

The chain uses TRBV5-5 and TRBJ1-2; maybe TRBD1 (6 bases). The V and J ends lost 4 bases and 5 bases respectively, with 15 bases between them. Germline V gives CDR1 SGHKS, CDR2 YYEKEE (reference sequence). The CDR3 sequence is 14 residues long. The CDR3 here is CASSTEGGWYGYTF. The CDR3 DNA is TGTGCCAGCAGCACCGAAGGGGGTTGGTATGGCTACACCTTC.

The table lists this clone with a few counts. CDR3 nucleotide sequence: TGTGCCAGCAGCTCCCCGGGACAGGGTAAACGGTATGGCTACACCTTC. The encoded protein is CASSSPGQGKRYGYTF. The chain is built from TRBV27 and TRBJ1-2; TRBD1 aligns across 9 bases. The CDR3 consists of 16 residues. V trimming: 6 bases; J trimming: 5 bases; junction bases outside the gene matches: 13. The germline gives CDR1 MNHEY, CDR2 SMNVEV (reference sequence).

The rearrangement joins TRBV5-1 to TRBJ2-3, with TRBD1 matching 8 bases. The CDR3 consists of 15 residues. CDR1 and CDR2 from the germline V gene are SGHRS and YFSETQ. The V and J ends lost 2 bases and 5 bases, in that order; junction bases with no gene match: 7. CDR3 protein: CASSFLTGALDTQYF. The CDR3 bases are TGCGCCAGCAGCTTTTTGACAGGGGCACTAGATACGCAGTATTTT.

The chain links TRBV5-1 to TRBJ1-1; 8 bases match TRBD1. Trimming took 1 base from V and 4 from J; bases not matched to a gene: 18. Germline V gene data show CDR1 as SGHRS and CDR2 as YFSETQ. The CDR3 spans 19 residues. In nucleotides, the CDR3 is TGCGCCAGCAGCTTGTCCGGCTTACTAACAGGGGGAGAGGGCACTGAAGCTTTCTTT. Translation: CASSLSGLLTGGEGTEAFF.

This chain connects TRBV7-9 to TRBJ2-7, with D perhaps matching TRBD1 (5 bases). This CDR3 contains 15 residues. Trimming shortened V by 4 bases and J by 0 bases, and 13 bases separated the two germline ends. Germline lookup yields CDR1 SEHNR and CDR2 FQNEAQ (reference sequence). In nucleotides, the CDR3 is TGTGCCAGCAGCTCGGACACGACAAGCTCCTACGAGCAGTACTTC. Residues: CASSSDTTSSYEQYF.

The CDR3 region is CASSIDGPYEQYF. The DNA of the CDR3 is TGTGCCAGTAGTATAGACGGACCCTACGAGCAGTACTTC. This sequence joins TRBV19 and TRBJ2-7; D call uncertain. Trimming took 0 bases from V and 2 from J, leaving 5 bases between them. In germline, CDR1 is LNHDA, CDR2 SQIVND (reference sequence). This CDR3 is 13 amino acids long.

J is TRBJ2-7 and V is TRBV10-2, with D possibly TRBD1 on 5 matching bases. Looked up from germline, CDR1 is WSHSY and CDR2 is SAAADI. The CDR3 has 10 residues. V was cut by 6 bases and J by 7 bases, with 7 bases left in between. The CDR3 region has the DNA TGCGCCAGCAGAAAGGGGGAGCAGTACTTC. It yields the protein CASRKGEQYF.

This chain joins TRBV7-9 and TRBJ1-1; 9 positions agree with TRBD1. V was clipped by 2 bases and J by 7 bases; unmatched bases: 14. The CDR3 totals 17 residues. In germline, CDR1 is SEHNR, CDR2 FQNEAQ (reference sequence). CDR3 DNA: TGTGCCAGCAGCTTAATCACAGGGGGCTTCTTAGCGGGTGAAGCTTTCTTT. It specifies CASSLITGGFLAGEAFF. The full variable domain, in which reference TRBV7-9 and TRBJ1-1 provide the parts outside the CDR3, is DTGVSQNPRHKITKRGQNVTFRCDPISEHNRLYWYRQTLGQGPEFLTYFQNEAQLEKSRLLSDRFSAERPKGSFSTLEIQRTEQGDSAMYLCASSLITGGFLAGEAFFGQGTRLTVV.

The chain carries TRBV29-1 and TRBJ2-3; D gene ambiguous. This CDR3 is 12 amino acids long. V was trimmed by 4 bases and J by 8 bases, leaving 13 bases between them. Germline loops: CDR1 SQVTM, CDR2 ANQGSEA. The CDR3 region has the DNA TGCAGCGTTGTGAGTAGCCAAGCTACGCAGTATTTT. It is translated as CSVVSSQATQYF.